This TCR beta chain is drawn from a study of T-cell reconstitution after alpha-beta-depleted transplantation in children. Details on this clonotype: Its antigen remains unidentified.

Findings and limits, study-wide: Surviving recipient cells, namely T cells and thymic progenitors, were the source of high day-60 TCRbeta diversity in some patients. The main origin of T-cell counts and diversity one year after transplant was newly produced T cells.

Preparing the TCRbeta library involved the use of unique molecular identifiers. TCRdb processed the PCR reads anew with MiXCR; each CDR3 protein has one entry. The sample lists a few hundred thousand distinct CDR3 sequences, around two fifths occurring once. This CDR3 is 13 amino acids long. The ends were cut back, 4 bases at V and 6 bases at J, with 13 bases in the middle. The germline V gene encodes CDR1 SGHDT and CDR2 YYEEEE. The chain employs TRBV5-6 and TRBJ1-1; D unresolved. Sample: PBMCs, taken before TCRalphabeta/CD19-depleted stem cell transplant. The sequence derives from a girl aged 2-10 years with aplastic anemia, due to receive a stem cell transplant. Written as DNA, the CDR3 is TGTGCCAGCAGCCCCGGGCCCCGCTCTGAAGCTTTCTTT. This gives the protein CASSPGPRSEAFF.